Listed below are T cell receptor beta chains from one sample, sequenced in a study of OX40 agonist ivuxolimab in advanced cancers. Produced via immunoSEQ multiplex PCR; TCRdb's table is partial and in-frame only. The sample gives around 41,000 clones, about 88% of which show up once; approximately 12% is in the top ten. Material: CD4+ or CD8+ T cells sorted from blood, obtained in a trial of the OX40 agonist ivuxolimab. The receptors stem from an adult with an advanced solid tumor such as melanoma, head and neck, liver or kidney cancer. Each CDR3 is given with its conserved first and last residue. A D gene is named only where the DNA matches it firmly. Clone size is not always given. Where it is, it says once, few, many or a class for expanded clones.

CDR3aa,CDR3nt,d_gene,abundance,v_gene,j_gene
CASSPRAAYGANVLTF,TGTGCCAGCAGCCCAAGAGCGGCGTATGGGGCCAACGTCCTGACTTTC,NA,few,TRBV7-9,TRBJ2-6
CASSDRGGTGVYEQYF,TGTGCCAGCAGTGATCGGGGGGGGACAGGGGTCTACGAGCAGTACTTC,TRBD1,few,TRBV25-1,TRBJ2-7
CASSSGLGEQYF,TGTGCTAGCAGCTCCGGACTCGGGGAGCAGTACTTC,NA,NA,TRBV7-7,TRBJ2-7
CASSLTGGGYEQYF,TGTGCCAGCAGCTTAACAGGGGGTGGCTACGAGCAGTACTTC,NA,once,TRBV7-3,TRBJ2-7
CASSLDLRTNTEAFF,TGCGCCAGCAGCTTGGACCTGAGGACGAACACTGAAGCTTTCTTT,NA,NA,TRBV5-1,TRBJ1-1
CASSLRVPNTEAFF,TGTGCCAGCAGCCTCAGGGTCCCAAACACTGAAGCTTTCTTT,NA,NA,TRBV5-4,TRBJ1-1
CASSWTGGGNQPQHF,TGTGCCAGTAGTTGGACAGGGGGAGGAAATCAGCCCCAGCATTTT,TRBD1,NA,TRBV19,TRBJ1-5
CASSQEAGGYYEQYF,TGTGCCAGCAGCCAAGAAGCGGGAGGCTACTACGAGCAGTACTTC,TRBD2,NA,TRBV14,TRBJ2-7
CASSIRGITGELFF,TGTGCCAGTAGTATCAGGGGCATAACCGGGGAGCTGTTTTTT,NA,NA,TRBV19,TRBJ2-2
CASRPPGQGVHEQYF,TGTGCCAGCAGGCCTCCGGGACAGGGGGTCCACGAGCAGTACTTC,TRBD1,NA,TRBV6-5,TRBJ2-7
CASSWGGVSAGELFF,TGTGCCAGTAGTTGGGGAGGGGTTTCGGCCGGGGAGCTGTTTTTT,TRBD2,NA,TRBV19,TRBJ2-2
CASSVGTKPTSTDTQYF,TGTGCCAGCAGCGTAGGGACAAAGCCCACTAGCACAGATACGCAGTATTTT,NA,NA,TRBV9,TRBJ2-3
CAWSTSSYSGNTIYF,TGTGCCTGGAGTACTTCCAGCTACTCTGGAAACACCATATATTTT,NA,NA,TRBV30,TRBJ1-3
CASSRPGLASQETQYF,TGCGCCAGCAGCCGGCCGGGACTAGCGAGCCAAGAGACCCAGTACTTC,TRBD2,NA,TRBV4-1,TRBJ2-5
CASSLGQGAEKLFF,TGTGCCAGCAGCTTGGGACAGGGGGCGGAAAAACTGTTTTTT,TRBD1,NA,TRBV5-8,TRBJ1-4
CASTQTLLHTQYF,TGTGCCAGTACACAGACCCTCCTCCATACGCAGTATTTT,NA,once,TRBV19,TRBJ2-3
CSGEESYEQYF,TGCAGTGGGGAAGAGTCCTACGAGCAGTACTTC,NA,NA,TRBV20-1,TRBJ2-7
CASSESRGLAGGTQYF,TGCGCCAGCAGTGAGTCGAGGGGACTAGCGGGAGGTACGCAGTATTTT,TRBD2,NA,TRBV10-1,TRBJ2-3
CASSESTTGDPPLHF,TGCGCCAGCAGTGAGTCGACTACAGGGGACCCACCCCTCCACTTT,TRBD1,NA,TRBV10-2,TRBJ1-6
CASSVEDGWAKNIQYF,TGTGCCAGCAGCGTAGAGGACGGGTGGGCCAAAAACATTCAGTACTTC,NA,NA,TRBV9,TRBJ2-4
CASSAHLRYGYTF,TGTGCCAGCAGTGCCCACCTTCGGTATGGCTACACCTTC,NA,NA,TRBV6-5,TRBJ1-2
CASSPPETGPMNTEAFF,TGTGCCAGCTCACCACCAGAGACAGGTCCGATGAACACTGAAGCTTTCTTT,NA,NA,TRBV18,TRBJ1-1
CASTVVLDSYNEQFF,TGTGCCAGCACTGTAGTCCTAGACTCCTACAATGAGCAGTTCTTC,NA,NA,TRBV6-5,TRBJ2-1
CASSLVGTSGYEQYF,TGTGCCAGCAGCTTAGTTGGGACTAGCGGCTACGAGCAGTACTTC,TRBD2,NA,TRBV7-2,TRBJ2-7
CASSPHRVGEETQYF,TGTGCCAGCAGTCCCCACAGGGTGGGAGAAGAGACCCAGTACTTC,NA,NA,TRBV6-6,TRBJ2-5
CASSYPHRDQPQHF,TGTGCCAGCAGTTACCCGCACAGGGATCAGCCCCAGCATTTT,NA,NA,TRBV6-6,TRBJ1-5
CASSPGLAGLAGELFF,TGTGCCAGCAGCCCAGGACTAGCGGGATTAGCCGGGGAGCTGTTTTTT,TRBD2,NA,TRBV27,TRBJ2-2
CASSLGQAPDTQYF,TGTGCCAGCAGCTTGGGACAGGCCCCAGATACGCAGTATTTT,TRBD1,NA,TRBV7-6,TRBJ2-3
CASSQSTSGPENSPYF,TGCGCCAGCAGCCAATCGACTAGCGGGCCGGAGAATTCTCCGTATTTT,TRBD2,NA,TRBV4-1,TRBJ2-3